The clone carrying this T cell receptor (beta chain) was recorded only once. Separation from the approximately 670-subject first cohort characterized the roughly 120-subject validation cohort, to which the donors belonged. Sequencing used immunoSEQ multiplex PCR; TCRdb keeps in-frame clones, though not all of them. Among approximately 60,000 clones, around 95% were seen once, and the ten largest hold 6.5% to 9%. The data stem from a study of cytomegalovirus exposure and HLA in healthy donors. The sequencing sample was made of PBMCs. The receptor comes from a woman in her late teens or twenties in good health and CMV-seropositive.

The CDR3 protein is CSAGREGTEAFF. The CDR3 nucleotides are TGCAGCGCTGGACGGGAAGGCACTGAAGCTTTCTTT. This chain links TRBV29-1 with TRBJ1-1; D ambiguous. The CDR3 sequence is 12 residues long. V lost 7 bases and J lost 4, with 13 bases in between. The germline gives CDR1 SQVTM, CDR2 ANQGSEA.